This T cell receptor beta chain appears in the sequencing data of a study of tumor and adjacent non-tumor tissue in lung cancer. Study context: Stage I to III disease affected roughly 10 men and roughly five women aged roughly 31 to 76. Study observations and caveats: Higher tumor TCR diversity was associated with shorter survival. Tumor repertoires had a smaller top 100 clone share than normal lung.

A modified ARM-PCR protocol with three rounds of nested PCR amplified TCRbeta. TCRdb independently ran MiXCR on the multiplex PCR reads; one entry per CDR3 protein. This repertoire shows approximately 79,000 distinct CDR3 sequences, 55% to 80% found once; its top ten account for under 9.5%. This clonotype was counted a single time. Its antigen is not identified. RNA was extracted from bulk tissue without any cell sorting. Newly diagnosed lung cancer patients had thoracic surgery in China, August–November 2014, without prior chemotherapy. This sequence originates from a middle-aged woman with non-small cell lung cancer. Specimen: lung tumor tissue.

CDR3 sequence (DNA): TGTGCCAGCATGGGGCAGGGGGCTCGGATTCAGTACTTC. Protein product: CASMGQGARIQYF. The rearrangement joins TRBV2 to TRBJ2-4, with 8 bases matching TRBD1. From germline, CDR1 is SNHLY and CDR2 FYNNEI. The CDR3 is 13 amino acids. Trimming at V came to 7 bases and at J to 10 bases, leaving 9 bases not matched to a gene. Variable domain in full (rest from reference TRBV2 and TRBJ2-4): EPEVTQTPSHQVTQMGQEVILRCVPISNHLYFYWYRQILGQKVEFLVSFYNNEISEKSEIFDDQFSVERPDGSNFTLKIRSTKLEDSAMYFCASMGQGARIQYFGAGTRLSVL.